The 26 T cell receptor beta chains below were found in one sample sequenced in a study of neurological immune-mediated disorders. TCRdb analysed the 5' RACE reads with MiXCR anew, one entry per CDR3 protein. There are roughly 60,000 distinct CDR3 sequences in the sample; more than 4% occur only once, and around 3.4% lies in the top ten. The sample was PBMCs. These receptors came from a woman between 45 and 60 years old with multiple sclerosis.

On this clonotype: Since a much larger clone is just one base distant, this may be a read error. The V gene is TRBV24-1, the J gene TRBJ1-1; D is undetermined. Germline V gives CDR1 KGHDR, CDR2 SFDVKD. The V end was cut by 5 bases, the J end by 1 base, with 7 bases between. The CDR3 loop spans 13 amino acids. The CDR3 nucleotides are TGTGCCACCAGTGGCACGGGGAACACTGAAGCTTTCTTT. It specifies CATSGTGNTEAFF.

This clonotype was counted ten times or more. The chain has TRBV6-5 and TRBJ2-5, with 11 bases lining up with TRBD2. CDR3 size: 15 residues. Germline lookup yields CDR1 MNHEY and CDR2 SVGAGI. The V segment lost 6 bases and the J segment 0 bases; nucleotides outside the gene matches: 3. The CDR3 spells CASRGTSGDQETQYF. The DNA for the CDR3 is TGTGCCAGCAGGGGGACTAGCGGCGACCAAGAGACCCAGTACTTC.

This clonotype came up many times. The rearrangement uses TRBV7-6 and TRBJ2-2, with D uncertain. CDR3 length: 15 residues. The V end lost 1 base, the J end lost 9 bases, and 15 bases lay between the germline ends. Germline CDR1 is SGHVS and CDR2 is FNYEAQ. CDR3 nucleotides: TGTGCCAGCAGCTTAGTTCGGCAGCCTCCCCGGGAGCTGTTTTTT. This sequence encodes CASSLVRQPPRELFF.

This clonotype has a count of ten or more. The genes are TRBV15 and TRBJ2-5; D may be TRBD1 or TRBD2 (6 bases each). Trimming pared 4 bases from V and 1 base from J, leaving 16 bases between. Germline V gene data show CDR1 as LNHNV and CDR2 as YYDKDF (reference sequence). The CDR3 is made up of 16 amino acids. CDR3 DNA: TGTGCCACCAGCACAATAGGAGGGGGAGTCCAAGAGACCCAGTACTTC. Its protein is CATSTIGGGVQETQYF.

This clonotype was counted at least ten times. This chain connects TRBV20-1 to TRBJ2-5, with D unresolved. This CDR3 spans 13 amino acids. V was cut by 5 bases and J by 4 bases, with 14 bases left in between. The V gene's germline CDR1 is DFQATT and CDR2 SNEGSKA (reference sequence). CDR3 in DNA: TGCAGTGCTGCTCGACGGACGGGAGAGACCCAGTACTTC. It yields the protein CSAARRTGETQYF.

The table lists this clonotype with many counts. The chain has TRBV12-3 or TRBV12-4 and TRBJ2-4; D might be TRBD1 (6 bases). V was shortened by 7 bases and J by 5 bases, with 15 bases between the two germline ends. The CDR3 is made up of 14 amino acids. The CDR3 nucleotides read TGTGCCAGCACCCTAGGGGGTTTGCAAAACATTCAGTACTTC. Amino acid sequence: CASTLGGLQNIQYF.

This clonotype was detected many times. The chain is built from TRBV20-1 and TRBJ2-3, with D unresolved. The CDR3 contains 14 residues. Deletions cut 5 bases from V and 4 bases from J, with 16 bases between. In germline, CDR1 is DFQATT, CDR2 SNEGSKA (reference sequence). CDR3 protein: CSAVGYPSPDTQYF. CDR3 DNA: TGCAGTGCTGTAGGGTACCCTTCCCCAGATACGCAGTATTTT.

This clonotype is termed medium-sized. CDR3 sequence: CATSRDRTAGELFF. The CDR3 DNA sequence: TGTGCCACCAGCAGAGATCGTACGGCCGGGGAGCTGTTTTTT. The rearrangement uses TRBV15 and TRBJ2-2; D gene unclear. The CDR3 spans 14 residues. CDR1 is LNHNV and CDR2 is YYDKDF in the germline V gene (reference sequence). V was cut by 0 bases and J by 6 bases, with 8 bases left in between.

This clonotype was recorded many times. J is TRBJ2-7 and V is TRBV3-1; D call uncertain. Germline values: CDR1 LGHDT, CDR2 YNNKEL (reference sequence). The CDR3 loop spans 13 amino acids. V was cut by 8 bases and J by 0 bases, with 11 bases left in between. CDR3 residues: CASEGPSSYEQYF. In nucleotides, the CDR3 is TGTGCCAGCGAAGGTCCGAGCTCCTACGAGCAGTACTTC.

This clonotype was recorded many times. This sequence joins TRBV18 and TRBJ1-6, with D tentatively TRBD1 (5 bases). Trimming cost V 8 bases and J 13 bases, with 15 bases left between them. From germline, CDR1 is KGHSH and CDR2 LQKENI. This CDR3 has 12 amino acids. Written as DNA, the CDR3 is TGTGCCAGCAGCGGAACAGGTCGTCCCCTCCACTTT. Translation gives CASSGTGRPLHF.

This chain uses TRBV12-3 or TRBV12-4 with TRBJ1-2; weak D call: TRBD1 (5 bases). V was shortened by 6 bases and J by 2 bases, with 13 bases between the two germline ends. The CDR3 is 14 amino acids. CDR3 nucleotide sequence: TGTGCCAGCAGCGCGTCCGGGGACAACTATGGCTACACCTTC. It encodes CASSASGDNYGYTF.

V and J are TRBV7-6 and TRBJ1-4; 8 bases are shared with TRBD1. Germline lookup yields CDR1 SGHVS and CDR2 FNYEAQ. V dropped 4 bases and J dropped 4; count of bases not matched to a gene: 5. The CDR3 extends over 15 amino acids. The CDR3 nucleotides are TGTGCCAGCAGCTCCTCGACAGGGGTTAATGAAAAACTGTTTTTT. Translation gives CASSSSTGVNEKLFF.

This clonotype was seen many times. This rearrangement joins TRBV3-1 to TRBJ2-2; 8 bases agree with TRBD2. Germline V lookup: CDR1 LGHDT, CDR2 YNNKEL (reference sequence). V shed 4 bases, J shed 5 bases, and the junction held 6 bases outside the gene matches. This CDR3 has 15 amino acids. Written as DNA, the CDR3 is TGTGCCAGCAGCCCCGGTAGCGGGGAGACCGGGGAGCTGTTTTTT. Protein product: CASSPGSGETGELFF.

At least ten counts were recorded for this clonotype. J is TRBJ1-6 and V is TRBV19, with 7 bases that match TRBD1. Germline lookup yields CDR1 LNHDA and CDR2 SQIVND (reference sequence). The CDR3 consists of 15 residues. V lost 8 bases to trimming and J lost 7 bases; unmatched junction nucleotides: 11. CDR3 nucleotide sequence: TGTGCCAGTCAAGACAGGGCGAACTCCAATTCACCCCTCCACTTT. This gives the protein CASQDRANSNSPLHF.

This clonotype was counted ten times or more. The CDR3 region is CATSDWASFHNEQFF. For the CDR3, the DNA is TGTGCGACAAGCGACTGGGCTAGTTTCCACAATGAGCAGTTCTTC. This chain uses TRBV5-5 with TRBJ2-1; D is uncertain. The CDR3 is 15 residues long. Germline V gene sequence: CDR1 SGHKS, CDR2 YYEKEE (reference sequence).

This clonotype was picked up many times. The CDR3 region has the DNA TGTGCCAGCAGCCGAACCCTGGCCGGGGAGCTGTTTTTT. Protein product: CASSRTLAGELFF. This sequence joins TRBV14 and TRBJ2-2; D uncertain. CDR1 and CDR2 from the germline V gene are SGHDN and FVKESK. The CDR3 extends over 13 amino acids. V shed 4 bases and J shed 6 bases, with 9 bases lying between them. The full variable domain, with the rest looked up from reference TRBV14 and TRBJ2-2, is EAGVTQFPSHSVIEKGQTVTLRCDPISGHDNLYWYRRVMGKEIKFLLHFVKESKQDESGMPNNRFLAERTGGTYSTLKVQPAELEDSGVYFCASSRTLAGELFFGEGSRLTVL.

This clonotype showed up many times. The rearrangement joins TRBV28 to TRBJ1-3; D possibly corresponds to TRBD1 (5 bases). The CDR3 loop spans 15 amino acids. CDR1 and CDR2 (germline): MDHEN, SYDVKM. V was trimmed by 5 bases and J by 8 bases, leaving 19 bases between them. CDR3 protein: CASSPLRGGGDTIYF. The CDR3, as DNA: TGTGCCAGCAGTCCTCTTAGAGGTGGGGGAGACACCATATATTTT.

This clonotype was counted at least ten times. The J gene is TRBJ2-7, the V gene TRBV5-6, with D perhaps TRBD1 (6 bases). Trimming pared 5 bases from V and 1 base from J, leaving 16 bases between. The germline V gene has CDR1 SGHDT and CDR2 YYEEEE. This CDR3 contains 15 residues. CDR3 loop: CASRAQGWDSYEQYV. The CDR3 bases are TGTGCCAGCAGGGCACAGGGCTGGGATTCCTACGAGCAGTACGTC.

This clonotype was detected many times. This chain links TRBV28 with TRBJ2-2, with TRBD1 matching over 8 bases. This CDR3 contains 14 residues. The germline V gene encodes CDR1 MDHEN and CDR2 SYDVKM. Trimming took 7 bases from V and 4 from J; bases not matched to a gene: 5. The CDR3 sequence is CASMQGARTGELFF. The CDR3 DNA follows: TGTGCCAGCATGCAGGGGGCGCGCACCGGGGAGCTGTTTTTT.

The sample holds many counts of this clonotype. The genes are TRBV20-1 and TRBJ2-5; D is uncertain. V dropped 2 bases and J dropped 2 bases, with 6 bases sitting between them. From germline, CDR1 is DFQATT and CDR2 SNEGSKA (reference sequence). The CDR3 spans 12 residues. The CDR3: CSARSLQETQYF. The CDR3 DNA sequence: TGCAGTGCTAGAAGTCTTCAAGAGACCCAGTACTTC.

This clonotype was seen many times. The chain employs TRBV12-3 or TRBV12-4 and TRBJ1-2; the match to TRBD1 covers 9 bases. V shed 6 bases, J shed 3 bases, and the junction held 5 bases outside the gene matches. CDR3 length: 14 residues. CDR3 in amino acids: CASSVTGGDYGYTF. CDR3 DNA sequence: TGTGCCAGCAGCGTGACAGGGGGAGACTATGGCTACACCTTC.

This clonotype was seen at least ten times. The chain couples TRBV30 to TRBJ2-4, with D perhaps TRBD1 (5 bases). Trimming shortened V by 3 bases and J by 0 bases, and 15 bases separated the two germline ends. Germline lookup yields CDR1 GTSNPN and CDR2 SVGIG (reference sequence). The CDR3 consists of 16 residues. DNA for the CDR3: TGTGCCTGGAGGGGATCGCAGGGATTAGCCAAAAACATTCAGTACTTC. Translating it yields CAWRGSQGLAKNIQYF.

In regard to this clonotype: The junction does not match germline at one end; this may be a read error. The chain links TRBV7-7 to TRBJ2-3, with 13 bases fitting TRBD2. The germline gives CDR1 SSHAT, CDR2 FNYEAQ (reference sequence). This CDR3 comprises 16 residues. CDR3 sequence (DNA): TGTGCTAGCAGCTCGGGGACTAGCGGGAACACAGATACGCAGTATTTT. Protein sequence: CASSSGTSGNTDTQYF.

The chain employs TRBV19 and TRBJ2-1; tentatively, D is TRBD1 (6 bases). The CDR3 contains 13 residues. V shed 2 bases and J shed 9 bases, with 11 bases lying between them. Germline assignment: CDR1 LNHDA and CDR2 SQIVND (reference sequence). This CDR3 reads CASSISRGPEQFF. The CDR3 DNA is TGTGCCAGTAGTATATCCAGGGGCCCTGAGCAGTTCTTC.

Ten or more counts support this clonotype. The chain employs TRBV9 and TRBJ2-2; D may be TRBD2 (7 bases). This CDR3 region has 17 residues. Germline values: CDR1 SGDLS, CDR2 YYNGEE. V lost 0 bases to trimming and J lost 6 bases, with 18 bases between them. CDR3 nucleotides: TGTGCCAGCAGCGTAGAACGGGGGGCTTTCTCGGCCGGGGAGCTGTTTTTT. Protein: CASSVERGAFSAGELFF.

There are a few counts of this clonotype. The V and J genes are TRBV24-1 and TRBJ2-3, with D hard to call. This CDR3 contains 15 residues. V lost 1 base, J lost 3 bases, and 10 bases lay in between. Germline CDR1 and CDR2: KGHDR and SFDVKD. The CDR3, as DNA: TGTGCCACCAGTGATTTAGGGCAGCCGACAGATACGCAGTATTTT. It is translated as CATSDLGQPTDTQYF.